The entry that follows covers one T cell receptor (beta chain) sequence. Its antigen remains unknown. Carried by the TCR beta cDNA libraries were unique molecular identifiers. TCRdb recomputed calls from the PCR reads with MiXCR, one row per CDR3 protein. Seen here are about 540,000 distinct CDR3 sequences, about a third observed once, and the top ten hold 5% to 6%. This CDR3 comprises 11 residues. The record originates from a study of post-analysis software for immune sequencing data. General study points: Compared against controls, patients with multiple sclerosis displayed significantly lower normalized Chao1 diversity. There were five TRBV segments more frequent in patients than controls, and TRBV5-6, TRBV5-1 and TRBV20-1 were among them. With F measure, samples from one preparation batch clustered together strongly.

The chain has TRBV21-1 and TRBJ2-5. TRBV21-1 is labeled a pseudogene. This receptor was taken from a girl under 18 with multiple sclerosis. Sequencing used blood. DNA of the CDR3: TGTGCCGATCCTCAATTGGAGACCCAGTACTTC. Amino acids: CADPQLETQYF.